This T cell receptor beta chain was identified during a study of cytomegalovirus exposure and HLA in healthy donors. In regard to this clone: What it binds is unknown.

Germline trimming cut 0 bases from V and 0 bases from J; bases unmatched to any gene: 6. The CDR3 has 17 amino acids. Looked up from germline, CDR1 is SGHNT and CDR2 is YYREEE (reference sequence). Study-wide results and limits: Immune exposure information available was restricted to CMV serostatus. A later analysis linked a missense DCLRE1C variant to TCR beta V- and J-gene trimming.

The PCR used 60 Vbeta and 13 Jbeta primers. In the source study's methods: In a later analysis, around 10 million of 65 million to 80 million unique beta chains occurred in at least two donors. Assay: immunoSEQ multiplex PCR; the TCRdb copy retains only in-frame clones and omits some. V, J and clone size are those of that table, while D and trimming were read from the DNA. The sample totals 70,000 to 85,000 clones. The V and J genes are TRBV5-4 and TRBJ2-1; 7 bases are shared with TRBD2. This receptor was identified in a female donor in good health and CMV-seropositive. Sequenced sample: PBMCs. CDR3 nucleotide sequence: TGTGCCAGCAGCTTGGAGGCGGGGGTTAGCTCCTACAATGAGCAGTTCTTC. It translates to CASSLEAGVSSYNEQFF.